This T cell receptor (beta chain) was retrieved from a study of blood T cells in healthy people across ages. The wider study: About one barcoded TCR beta cDNA was captured per two T cells. General observations from the study: Those diversity estimates obtained from one million T cells were thought to be underestimates. Unsorted PBMCs prevented conclusive naive versus antigen-experienced comparison.

It was with a sample-barcoded 5' primer and a J-beta primer mix that a second PCR of roughly 7 to 12 cycles was run. TCRdb used MiXCR to reprocess the 5' RACE reads, holding one entry per CDR3 protein. The repertoire includes hundreds of thousands of distinct CDR3 sequences, about 42% of them detected once, and around 18% sits in the top ten. At least ten counts were recorded for this clonotype. Its antigen remains unidentified. There are 14 residues in the CDR3. The ends lost 2 bases at V and 1 base at J; junction bases unmatched: 0. Germline V gene sequence: CDR1 SGHAT, CDR2 FQNNGV. This sequence was found in an elderly man in good health. The sample was blood. The chain links TRBV11-2 to TRBJ2-3; 7 bases line up with TRBD2. For the CDR3, the DNA is TGTGCCAGCAGCTTACTAGCGGGCACAGATACGCAGTATTTT. It translates to CASSLLAGTDTQYF.